This TCR beta chain was identified in a study of vaccination and CD4 T cells after COVID-19. Across the study: Cells received overlapping spike peptides from SARS-CoV-2, HCoV-NL63, HCoV-OC43 and HCoV-229E as stimulation. Cultures acting as controls obtained a CEFX pool, an HIV-1 Nef pool, or no peptide.

At the Johns Hopkins FTIC core, DNA taken from cultured CD4+ T cells was sequenced by way of the Oncomine TCR Beta short-read assay. Someone extracted genomic DNA from cultured CD4+ T cells. TCRdb recomputed calls from the PCR reads with MiXCR, one row per CDR3 protein. Here the sample spans 5,500 to 7,000 distinct CDR3 sequences, about 30% being singletons. The germline V gene encodes CDR1 SQVTM and CDR2 ANQGSEA. Trimming pared 1 base from V and 6 bases from J, leaving 10 bases between. There are 13 residues in the CDR3. In the case of this clonotype: Antigen: not known.

Treatment of the sample: approximately nine-day PBMC culture with coronavirus spike peptide pools or control peptides (ViraFEST assay). Samples of CD4+ T cells were obtained from the unexposed donor before the COVID-19 pandemic (2011-2018). Antigen-specific T cells were expanded with peptide pools by ViraFEST, and TCRs were then sequenced. This sequence originates from a human donor in good health. This chain joins TRBV29-1 and TRBJ1-5; a possible D gene is TRBD1 (5 bases). The sample taken for sequencing was CD4+ T cells from blood, cultured in vitro. The CDR3 DNA reads as TGCAGCGTTGAAGTGGGGGTCGGTCAGCCCCAGCATTTT. It is translated as CSVEVGVGQPQHF. Full variable domain (outside the CDR3, taken from reference TRBV29-1 and TRBJ1-5): SAVISQKPSRDICQRGTSLTIQCQVDSQVTMMFWYRQQPGQSLTLIATANQGSEATYESGFVIDKFPISRPNLTFSTLTVSNMSPEDSSIYLCSVEVGVGQPQHFGDGTRLSIL.